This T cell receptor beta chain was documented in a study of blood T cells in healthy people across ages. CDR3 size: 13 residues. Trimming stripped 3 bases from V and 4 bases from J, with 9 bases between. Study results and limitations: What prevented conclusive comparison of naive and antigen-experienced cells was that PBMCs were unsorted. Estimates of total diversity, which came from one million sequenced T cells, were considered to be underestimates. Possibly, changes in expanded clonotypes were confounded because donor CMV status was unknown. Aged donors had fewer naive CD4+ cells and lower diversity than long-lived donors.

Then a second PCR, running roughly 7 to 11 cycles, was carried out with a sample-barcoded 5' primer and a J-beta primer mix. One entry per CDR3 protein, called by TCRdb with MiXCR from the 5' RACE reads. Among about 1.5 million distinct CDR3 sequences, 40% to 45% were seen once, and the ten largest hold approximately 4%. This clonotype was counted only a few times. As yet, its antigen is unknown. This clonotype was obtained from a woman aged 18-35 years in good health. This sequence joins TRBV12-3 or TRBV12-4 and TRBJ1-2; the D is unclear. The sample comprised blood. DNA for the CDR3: TGTGCCAGCAGTTTGCATCCCGGCTATGGCTACACCTTC. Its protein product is CASSLHPGYGYTF.